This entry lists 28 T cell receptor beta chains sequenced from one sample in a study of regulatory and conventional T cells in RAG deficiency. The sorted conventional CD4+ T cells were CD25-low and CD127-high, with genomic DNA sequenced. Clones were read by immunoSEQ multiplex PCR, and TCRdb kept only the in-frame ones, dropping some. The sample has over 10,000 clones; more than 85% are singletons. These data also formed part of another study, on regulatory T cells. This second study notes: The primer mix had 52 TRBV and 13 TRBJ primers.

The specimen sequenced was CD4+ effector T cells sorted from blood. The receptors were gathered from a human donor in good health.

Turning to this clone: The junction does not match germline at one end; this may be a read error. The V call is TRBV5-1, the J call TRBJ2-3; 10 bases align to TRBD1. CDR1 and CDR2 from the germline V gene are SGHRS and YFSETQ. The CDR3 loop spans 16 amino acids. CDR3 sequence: CASTSAQPGQGSLRDF. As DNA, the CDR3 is TGCGCCAGCACCTCAGCACAACCGGGACAGGGGTCCCTCCGGGATTTT.

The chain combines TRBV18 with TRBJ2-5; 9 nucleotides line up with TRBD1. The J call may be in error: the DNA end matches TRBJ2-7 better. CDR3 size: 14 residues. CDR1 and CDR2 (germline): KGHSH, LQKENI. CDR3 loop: CASSPDRGGYEQYF. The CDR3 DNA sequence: TGTGCCAGCTCACCGGACAGGGGTGGCTACGAGCAGTACTTC.

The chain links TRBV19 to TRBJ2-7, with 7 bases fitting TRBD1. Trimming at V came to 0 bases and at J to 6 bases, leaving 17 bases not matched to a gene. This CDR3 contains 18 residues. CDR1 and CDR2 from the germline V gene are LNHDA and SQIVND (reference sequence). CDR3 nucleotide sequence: TGTGCCAGTAGTATAGATCTGGCCGGGACAGCTAACCCATCCGAGCAGTACTTC. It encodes CASSIDLAGTANPSEQYF.

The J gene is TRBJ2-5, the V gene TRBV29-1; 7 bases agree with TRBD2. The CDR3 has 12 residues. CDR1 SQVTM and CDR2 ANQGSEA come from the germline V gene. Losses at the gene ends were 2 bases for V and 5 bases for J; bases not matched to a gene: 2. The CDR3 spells CSVEKGGETQYF. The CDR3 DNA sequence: TGCAGCGTTGAAAAGGGAGGGGAGACCCAGTACTTC.

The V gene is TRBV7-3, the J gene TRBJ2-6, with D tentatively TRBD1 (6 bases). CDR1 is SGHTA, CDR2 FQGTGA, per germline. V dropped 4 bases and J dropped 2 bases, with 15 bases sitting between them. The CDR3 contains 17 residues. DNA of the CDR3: TGTGCCAGCAGCTCCACAAATACAGGGACTGGGGCCAACGTCCTGACTTTC. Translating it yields CASSSTNTGTGANVLTF.

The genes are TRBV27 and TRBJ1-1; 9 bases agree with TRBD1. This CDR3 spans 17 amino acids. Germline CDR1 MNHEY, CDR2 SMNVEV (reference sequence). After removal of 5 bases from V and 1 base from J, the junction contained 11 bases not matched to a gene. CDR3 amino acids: CASSVSGTGLGNTEAFF. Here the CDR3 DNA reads TGTGCCAGCAGTGTCTCCGGGACAGGGTTGGGGAACACTGAAGCTTTCTTT.

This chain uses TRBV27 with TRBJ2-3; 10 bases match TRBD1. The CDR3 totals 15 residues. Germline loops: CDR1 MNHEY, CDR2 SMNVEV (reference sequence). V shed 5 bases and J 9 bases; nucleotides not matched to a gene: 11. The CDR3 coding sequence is TGTGCCAGCAGTCTACTTACGACAGGGGGCGACACGCAGTATTTT. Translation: CASSLLTTGGDTQYF.

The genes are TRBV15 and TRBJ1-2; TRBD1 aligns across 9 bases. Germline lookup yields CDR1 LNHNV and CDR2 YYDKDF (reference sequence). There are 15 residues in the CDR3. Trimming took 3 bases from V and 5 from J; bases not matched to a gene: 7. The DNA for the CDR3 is TGTGCCACCAGCAGGACCTCGGACAGGGGTTATGGCTACACCTTC. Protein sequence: CATSRTSDRGYGYTF.

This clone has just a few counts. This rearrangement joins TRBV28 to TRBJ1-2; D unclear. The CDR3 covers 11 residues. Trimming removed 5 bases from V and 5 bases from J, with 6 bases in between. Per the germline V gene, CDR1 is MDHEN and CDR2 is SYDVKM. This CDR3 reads CASSPDYGYTF. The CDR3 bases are TGTGCCAGCAGTCCCGATTATGGCTACACCTTC.

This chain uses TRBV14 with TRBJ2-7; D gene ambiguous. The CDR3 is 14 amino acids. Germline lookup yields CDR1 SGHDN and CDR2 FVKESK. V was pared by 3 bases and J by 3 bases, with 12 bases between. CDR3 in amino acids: CASSHTDVSYEQYF. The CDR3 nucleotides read TGTGCCAGCAGCCATACGGACGTAAGCTACGAGCAGTACTTC.

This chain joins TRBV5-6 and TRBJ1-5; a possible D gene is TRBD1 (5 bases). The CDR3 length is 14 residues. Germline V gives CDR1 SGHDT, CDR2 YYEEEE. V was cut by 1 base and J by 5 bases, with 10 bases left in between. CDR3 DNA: TGTGCCAGCAGCTTGAAGGGGATTCATCAGCCCCAGCATTTT. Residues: CASSLKGIHQPQHF.

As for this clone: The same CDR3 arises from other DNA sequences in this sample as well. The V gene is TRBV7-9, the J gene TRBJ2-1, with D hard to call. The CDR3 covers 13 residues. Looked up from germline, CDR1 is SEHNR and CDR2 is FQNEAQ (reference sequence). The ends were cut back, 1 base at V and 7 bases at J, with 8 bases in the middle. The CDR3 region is CASSLGGVNEQFF. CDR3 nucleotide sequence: TGTGCCAGCAGCTTAGGAGGCGTAAATGAGCAGTTCTTC.

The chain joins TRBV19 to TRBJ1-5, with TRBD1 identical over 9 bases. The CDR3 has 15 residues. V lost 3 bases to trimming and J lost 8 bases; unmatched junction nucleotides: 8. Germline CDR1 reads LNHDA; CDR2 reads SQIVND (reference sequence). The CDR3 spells CASSIGQGSWEPQHF. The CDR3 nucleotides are TGTGCCAGTAGTATTGGACAGGGGAGTTGGGAGCCCCAGCATTTT.

CDR3 in DNA: TGCAGCTGCGGGGTTCAGGCGCTAGGGACCGGGGAGCTGTTTTTT. Protein product: CSCGVQALGTGELFF. The J gene is TRBJ2-2, the V gene TRBV29-1, with D possibly matching TRBD2 (6 bases). This CDR3 contains 15 residues. V shed 8 bases and J shed 5 bases, with 21 bases lying between them. Per germline, CDR1 SQVTM and CDR2 ANQGSEA.

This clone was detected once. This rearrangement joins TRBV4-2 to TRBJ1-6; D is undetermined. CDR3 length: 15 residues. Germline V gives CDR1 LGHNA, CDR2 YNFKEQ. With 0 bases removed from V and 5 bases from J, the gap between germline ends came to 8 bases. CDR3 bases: TGTGCCAGCAGCCAAGAGACGTTGAATAATTCACCCCTCCACTTT. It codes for CASSQETLNNSPLHF.

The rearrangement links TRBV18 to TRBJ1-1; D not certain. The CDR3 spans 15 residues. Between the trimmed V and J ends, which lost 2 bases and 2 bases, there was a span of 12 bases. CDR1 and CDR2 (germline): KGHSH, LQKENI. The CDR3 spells CASSPRQSGNTEAFF. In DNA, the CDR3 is TGTGCCAGCTCACCAAGGCAGTCTGGAAACACTGAAGCTTTCTTT.

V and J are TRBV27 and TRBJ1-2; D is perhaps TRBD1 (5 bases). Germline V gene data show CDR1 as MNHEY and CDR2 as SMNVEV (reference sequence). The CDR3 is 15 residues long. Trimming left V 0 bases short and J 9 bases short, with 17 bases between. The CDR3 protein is CASSLSRGGAGSYTF. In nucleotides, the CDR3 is TGTGCCAGCAGTTTATCGAGGGGCGGAGCCGGCAGCTACACCTTC.

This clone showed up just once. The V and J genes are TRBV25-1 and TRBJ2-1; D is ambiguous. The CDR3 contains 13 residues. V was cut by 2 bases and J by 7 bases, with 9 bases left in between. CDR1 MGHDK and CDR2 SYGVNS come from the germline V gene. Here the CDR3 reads CASSEPYRNEQFF. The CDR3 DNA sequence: TGTGCCAGCAGTGAACCCTACCGGAATGAGCAGTTCTTC.

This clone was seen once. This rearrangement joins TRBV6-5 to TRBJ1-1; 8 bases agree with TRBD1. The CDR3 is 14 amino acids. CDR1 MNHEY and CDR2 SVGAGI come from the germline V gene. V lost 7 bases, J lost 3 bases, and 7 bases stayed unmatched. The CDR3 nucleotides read TGTGCCAGCACCCTTACAGGGGGGTACACTGAAGCTTTCTTT. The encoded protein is CASTLTGGYTEAFF.

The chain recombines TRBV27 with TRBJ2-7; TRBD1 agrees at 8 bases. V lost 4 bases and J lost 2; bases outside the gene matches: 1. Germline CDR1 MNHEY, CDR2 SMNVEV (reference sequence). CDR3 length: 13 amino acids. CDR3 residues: CASSSTGAYEQYF. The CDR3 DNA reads TGTGCCAGCAGTTCGACAGGGGCCTACGAGCAGTACTTC.

The CDR3 coding sequence is TGTGCCAGCAGCTTATCCCCCCGGACAAGGAACAATGAGCAGTTCTTC. It codes for CASSLSPRTRNNEQFF. The J gene is TRBJ2-1, the V gene TRBV11-2; D is perhaps TRBD1 (5 bases). CDR1 and CDR2 from the germline V gene are SGHAT and FQNNGV. Trimming cost V 2 bases and J 5 bases, with 16 bases left between them. The CDR3 extends over 16 amino acids.

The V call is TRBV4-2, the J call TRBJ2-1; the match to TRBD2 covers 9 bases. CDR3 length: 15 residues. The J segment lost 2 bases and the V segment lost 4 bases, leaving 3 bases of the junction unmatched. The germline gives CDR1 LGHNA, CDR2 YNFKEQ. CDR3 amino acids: CASSPGGGAYNEQFF. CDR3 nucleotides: TGTGCCAGCAGCCCCGGCGGGGGGGCCTACAATGAGCAGTTCTTC.

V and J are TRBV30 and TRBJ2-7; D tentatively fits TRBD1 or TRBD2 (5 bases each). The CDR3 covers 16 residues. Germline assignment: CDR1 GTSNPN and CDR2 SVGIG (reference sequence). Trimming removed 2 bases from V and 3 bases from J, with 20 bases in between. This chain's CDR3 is CAWSPLAGADFYEQYF. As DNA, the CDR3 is TGTGCCTGGAGTCCCTTGGCCGGGGCTGACTTCTACGAGCAGTACTTC.

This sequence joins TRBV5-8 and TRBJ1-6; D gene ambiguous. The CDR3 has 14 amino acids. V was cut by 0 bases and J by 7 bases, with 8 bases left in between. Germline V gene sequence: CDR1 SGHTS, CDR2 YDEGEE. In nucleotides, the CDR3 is TGTGCCAGCAGCTTGGTGTCAGACAATTCACCCCTCCACTTT. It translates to CASSLVSDNSPLHF. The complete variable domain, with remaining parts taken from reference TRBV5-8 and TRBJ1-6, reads EAGVTQSPTHLIKTRGQQATLRCSPISGHTSVYWYQQALGLGLQFLLWYDEGEERNRGNFPPRFSGRQFPNYSSELNVNALELEDSALYLCASSLVSDNSPLHFGNGTRLTVT.

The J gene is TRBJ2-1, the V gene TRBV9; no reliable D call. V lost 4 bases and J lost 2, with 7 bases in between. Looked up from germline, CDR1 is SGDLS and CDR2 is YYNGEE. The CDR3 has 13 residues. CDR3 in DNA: TGTGCCAGCAGCACCCGAACCTACAATGAGCAGTTCTTC. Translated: CASSTRTYNEQFF.

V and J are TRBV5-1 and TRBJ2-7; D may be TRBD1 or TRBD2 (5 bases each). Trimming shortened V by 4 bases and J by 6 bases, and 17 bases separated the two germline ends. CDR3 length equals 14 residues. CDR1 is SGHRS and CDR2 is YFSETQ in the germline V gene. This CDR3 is CASSPSGTKGEQYF. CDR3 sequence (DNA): TGCGCCAGCAGCCCCTCCGGGACCAAGGGCGAGCAGTACTTC. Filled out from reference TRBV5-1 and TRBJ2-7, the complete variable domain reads KAGVTQTPRYLIKTRGQQVTLSCSPISGHRSVSWYQQTPGQGLQFLFEYFSETQRNKGNFPGRFSGRQFSNSRSEMNVSTLELGDSALYLCASSPSGTKGEQYFGPGTRLTVT.

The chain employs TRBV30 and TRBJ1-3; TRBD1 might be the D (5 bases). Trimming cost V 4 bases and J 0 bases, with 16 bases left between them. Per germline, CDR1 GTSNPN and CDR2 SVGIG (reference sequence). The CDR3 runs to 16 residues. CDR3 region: CAWMTGGSTSGNTIYF. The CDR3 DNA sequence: TGTGCCTGGATGACTGGGGGGTCGACCTCTGGAAACACCATATATTTT.

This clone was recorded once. Here the CDR3 DNA reads TGTGCCAGCAGTGATGCCACCCACAGGGGGAATGAGCAGTTCTTC. It is translated as CASSDATHRGNEQFF. V is TRBV25-1 and J is TRBJ2-1; 8 positions agree with TRBD1. The trim removed 3 bases at V and 7 bases at J, leaving 8 bases unmatched. The length of the CDR3 is 15 residues. From germline, CDR1 is MGHDK and CDR2 SYGVNS.